There are a few counts of the clone carrying this T cell receptor (beta chain). Antigen: not known. Trimming at V came to 3 bases and at J to 1 base, leaving 2 bases not matched to a gene. The V gene's germline CDR1 is MNHEY and CDR2 SMNVEV (reference sequence). CDR3 length: 15 residues. Sequenced material consisted of expressed TCRB transcripts (all of the isolated RNA was reverse transcribed). About 3.6 million reads were obtained on average from naive, central memory and regulatory T cell samples. Data came from immunoSEQ multiplex PCR; TCRdb stores just in-frame clones and leaves some out. The sample shows more than 550,000 clones, about 14% of them seen only once. This specimen comes from a study of beta chain features in type 1 diabetes. General study results and limits: TCRB CDR3 length was moderately but significantly reduced in all four CD4+ subsets of Type 1 diabetes patients. Diminished insertions and augmented deletions at VDJ junctions characterized type 1 diabetes patients.

The chain joins TRBV27 to TRBJ2-1, with 8 bases lining up with TRBD2. The material sequenced was naive CD4+ T cells from blood. This TCR was sampled from a man between 18 and 29 years old with type 1 diabetes. The CDR3 sequence is CASSFLAGSYNEQFF. The DNA of the CDR3 is TGTGCCAGCAGTTTTCTAGCGGGTTCCTACAATGAGCAGTTCTTC.